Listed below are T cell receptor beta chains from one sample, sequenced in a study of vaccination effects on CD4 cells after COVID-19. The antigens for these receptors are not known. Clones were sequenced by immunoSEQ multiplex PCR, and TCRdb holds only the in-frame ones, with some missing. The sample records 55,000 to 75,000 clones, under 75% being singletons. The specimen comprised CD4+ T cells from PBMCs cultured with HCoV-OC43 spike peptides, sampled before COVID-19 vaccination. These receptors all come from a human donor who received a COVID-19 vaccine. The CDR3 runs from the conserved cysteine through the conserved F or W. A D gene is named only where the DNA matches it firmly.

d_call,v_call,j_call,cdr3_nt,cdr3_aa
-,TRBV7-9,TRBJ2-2,TGTGCCAGCAGCTTCAGGGACGGTCTTCTTTCCGGGGAGCTGTTTTTT,CASSFRDGLLSGELFF
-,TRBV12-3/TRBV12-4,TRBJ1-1,TGTGCCAGCAGCCGGGTAACTGAAGCTTTCTTT,CASSRVTEAFF
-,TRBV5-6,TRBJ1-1,TGTGCCAGCAGCCTTAGGGGGTCCGGCACTGAAGCTTTCTTT,CASSLRGSGTEAFF
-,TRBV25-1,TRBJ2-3,TGTGCCAGCAGTGGTAGGACAACAGATACGCAGTATTTT,CASSGRTTDTQYF
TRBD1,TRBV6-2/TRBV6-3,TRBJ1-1,TGTGCCAGCAGTTACTCGACCGGGACAGGGCGCACTGAAGCTTTCTTT,CASSYSTGTGRTEAFF
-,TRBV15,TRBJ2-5,TGTGCCACCAGCATATCGCCTACCCCGGGAGAGACCCAGTACTTC,CATSISPTPGETQYF
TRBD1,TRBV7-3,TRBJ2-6,TGTGCCAGCAGCTTAACACAGGGGACTGGGGCCAACGTCCTGACTTTC,CASSLTQGTGANVLTF
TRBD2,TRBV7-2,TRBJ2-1,TGTGCCAGCAGCTTCAGTTCTAGCGGGGGAAATGAGCAGTTCTTC,CASSFSSSGGNEQFF
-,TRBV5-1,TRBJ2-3,TGCGCCAGCAGCTTAGAGGTTGTCGTGGGAAACACAGATACGCAGTATTTT,CASSLEVVVGNTDTQYF
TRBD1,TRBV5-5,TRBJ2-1,TGTGCCAGCAGCTTGGTACAGGGGTCGTTCTCCTACAATGAGCAGTTCTTC,CASSLVQGSFSYNEQFF